A single T cell receptor beta chain is shown here with its context. This sample was included in a study of blood T cell repertoires in COVID-19. Sequencing was performed with immunoSEQ multiplex PCR; in TCRdb, only in-frame clones are kept and a portion is missing. The sample holds approximately 90,000 clones, approximately 82% seen once. Trimming shortened V by 5 bases and J by 4 bases, and 8 bases separated the two germline ends. The CDR3 loop spans 12 amino acids. Germline CDR1 and CDR2: LNHDA and SQIVND (reference sequence). Sequenced material: peripheral blood. The chain has TRBV19 and TRBJ1-2; a weak D match, TRBD1 (6 bases). The TCR sequence derives from a woman of 80 years or more with acute or convalescent COVID-19. The CDR3 DNA sequence: TGTGCCAGTAGTGTGACAGGCTATGGCTACACCTTC. It translates to CASSVTGYGYTF.